This section outlines one T cell receptor (beta chain) sequence together with its context. Germline V lookup: CDR1 MNHEY, CDR2 SVGEGT. Trimming stripped 6 bases from V and 5 bases from J, with 10 bases between. The CDR3 spans 12 residues. This sample is part of a study of T cells in Graves' hyperthyroidism and ophthalmopathy. Study-level background: Peripheral blood was secured at the point of initial diagnosis, before any treatment.

The investigators amplified TCR beta CDR3 regions from RNA transcripts. The HTBI set primed first-round TCR CDR3 RT-PCR. TCRdb used MiXCR to reprocess the multiplex PCR reads, holding one entry per CDR3 protein. The table includes roughly 700,000 distinct CDR3 sequences, roughly a third detected once. The sequenced sample consisted of blood. The chain combines TRBV6-2 or TRBV6-3 with TRBJ2-5; D uncertain. This receptor was taken from a middle-aged woman with Graves' hyperthyroidism. The CDR3 DNA reads TGTGCCAGCAGCGCAACACGGGAGACCCAGTACTTC. It translates to CASSATRETQYF.